These T cell receptor beta chains were read from a single sample in a study of blood T cell repertoires in COVID-19. The table came from immunoSEQ multiplex PCR; TCRdb's copy has only in-frame clones and leaves some out. The table includes a few hundred thousand clones, 84% detected once. Sequenced material: PBMCs or T cells enriched from blood (not recorded which). The receptors come from a man younger than 45 with acute COVID-19. Each CDR3 is given with its conserved first and last residue. The order of the fields is CDR3 protein, J gene, V gene, CDR3 length, clone size. Some rows mark clone size as missing; the rest say once, few, many or name a class of expanded clone.

CDR3 protein: CASSISVNTEAFF
J gene: TRBJ1-1
V gene: TRBV19
CDR3 length: 13
clone size: once

CDR3 protein: CASSLSSGHYNEQFF
J gene: TRBJ2-1
V gene: TRBV9
CDR3 length: 15
clone size: -

CDR3 protein: CASSPPGGWADTQYF
J gene: TRBJ2-3
V gene: TRBV18
CDR3 length: 15
clone size: -

CDR3 protein: CASSLTKGRGETQYF
J gene: TRBJ2-5
V gene: TRBV7-2
CDR3 length: 15
clone size: -

CDR3 protein: CASSRGLAGVLNTGELFF
J gene: TRBJ2-2
V gene: TRBV27
CDR3 length: 18
clone size: -

CDR3 protein: CASNPPGLAGTDTQYF
J gene: TRBJ2-3
V gene: TRBV28
CDR3 length: 16
clone size: -

CDR3 protein: CASSYYQGGNEQFF
J gene: TRBJ2-1
V gene: TRBV5-1
CDR3 length: 14
clone size: -

CDR3 protein: CASSQTRGTEAFF
J gene: TRBJ1-1
V gene: TRBV18
CDR3 length: 13
clone size: -

CDR3 protein: CASSDSIVGGELFF
J gene: TRBJ2-2
V gene: TRBV6-4
CDR3 length: 14
clone size: once

CDR3 protein: CASSLNQGAVADTQYF
J gene: TRBJ2-3
V gene: TRBV5-4
CDR3 length: 16
clone size: -

CDR3 protein: CASSLGQGAQNEQFF
J gene: TRBJ2-1
V gene: TRBV5-1
CDR3 length: 15
clone size: -

CDR3 protein: CASSYWGSGELFF
J gene: TRBJ2-2
V gene: TRBV6-2/TRBV6-3
CDR3 length: 13
clone size: -

CDR3 protein: CASSPGGTNYGYTF
J gene: TRBJ1-2
V gene: TRBV28
CDR3 length: 14
clone size: -

CDR3 protein: CASSWGTASGANVLTF
J gene: TRBJ2-6
V gene: TRBV5-4
CDR3 length: 16
clone size: -

CDR3 protein: CASRSLAGGFNEQFF
J gene: TRBJ2-1
V gene: TRBV2
CDR3 length: 15
clone size: -

CDR3 protein: CASSRGQAGNTEAFF
J gene: TRBJ1-1
V gene: TRBV7-6
CDR3 length: 15
clone size: -

CDR3 protein: CASSSGLNEKLFF
J gene: TRBJ1-4
V gene: TRBV5-1
CDR3 length: 13
clone size: -

CDR3 protein: CSASPGTGTSPLHF
J gene: TRBJ1-6
V gene: TRBV20-1
CDR3 length: 14
clone size: -

CDR3 protein: CASSLGLAGGIGELFF
J gene: TRBJ2-2
V gene: TRBV5-4
CDR3 length: 16
clone size: -

CDR3 protein: CASSAGGTEAFF
J gene: TRBJ1-1
V gene: TRBV5-1
CDR3 length: 12
clone size: once

CDR3 protein: CASSLLVRSRVEAFF
J gene: TRBJ1-1
V gene: TRBV28
CDR3 length: 15
clone size: -

CDR3 protein: CASSGTGDGYTF
J gene: TRBJ1-2
V gene: TRBV5-4
CDR3 length: 12
clone size: -

CDR3 protein: CASSQDWAGAATKYGYTF
J gene: TRBJ1-2
V gene: TRBV3-1/TRBV3-2
CDR3 length: 18
clone size: -

CDR3 protein: CASRTKRQANTEAFF
J gene: TRBJ1-1
V gene: TRBV2
CDR3 length: 15
clone size: -

CDR3 protein: CASSGRLAGASGTGELFF
J gene: TRBJ2-2
V gene: TRBV2
CDR3 length: 18
clone size: -

CDR3 protein: CSAPVGRGYNEQFF
J gene: TRBJ2-1
V gene: TRBV29-1
CDR3 length: 14
clone size: once

CDR3 protein: CATRDRRDTEAFF
J gene: TRBJ1-1
V gene: TRBV10-2
CDR3 length: 13
clone size: few

CDR3 protein: CASSREIQGADGYTF
J gene: TRBJ1-2
V gene: TRBV4-2
CDR3 length: 15
clone size: once

CDR3 protein: CASSFGQTRTEAFF
J gene: TRBJ1-1
V gene: TRBV7-8
CDR3 length: 14
clone size: -

CDR3 protein: CASSPNTGDTGELFF
J gene: TRBJ2-2
V gene: TRBV3-1/TRBV3-2
CDR3 length: 15
clone size: -

CDR3 protein: CASSPRRGPVGSDTQYF
J gene: TRBJ2-3
V gene: TRBV14
CDR3 length: 17
clone size: once

CDR3 protein: CASSHGPGGVDGDTQYF
J gene: TRBJ2-3
V gene: TRBV7-3
CDR3 length: 17
clone size: -

CDR3 protein: CALQAPNTGELFF
J gene: TRBJ2-2
V gene: TRBV28
CDR3 length: 13
clone size: -

CDR3 protein: CSVGTASTNEKLFF
J gene: TRBJ1-4
V gene: TRBV29-1
CDR3 length: 14
clone size: once

CDR3 protein: CASSVLYGYTF
J gene: TRBJ1-2
V gene: TRBV25-1
CDR3 length: 11
clone size: -

CDR3 protein: CAIRLGGMNTEAFF
J gene: TRBJ1-1
V gene: TRBV10-3
CDR3 length: 14
clone size: -

CDR3 protein: CASSWRAGGDTQYF
J gene: TRBJ2-5
V gene: TRBV5-4
CDR3 length: 14
clone size: -

CDR3 protein: CATTPGTSETGELFF
J gene: TRBJ2-2
V gene: TRBV24-1
CDR3 length: 15
clone size: -

CDR3 protein: CASSLQGFNTEAFF
J gene: TRBJ1-1
V gene: TRBV11-2
CDR3 length: 14
clone size: few

CDR3 protein: CASSAPGTAPMNTEAFF
J gene: TRBJ1-1
V gene: TRBV6-1
CDR3 length: 17
clone size: -

CDR3 protein: CASSLAATNEKLFF
J gene: TRBJ1-4
V gene: TRBV6-5
CDR3 length: 14
clone size: few

CDR3 protein: CATSELTGVRFEKLFF
J gene: TRBJ1-4
V gene: TRBV24-1
CDR3 length: 16
clone size: -

CDR3 protein: CASSSKGTGVYGYTF
J gene: TRBJ1-2
V gene: TRBV7-2
CDR3 length: 15
clone size: -

CDR3 protein: CASSLGESYNSPLHF
J gene: TRBJ1-6
V gene: TRBV5-1
CDR3 length: 15
clone size: -

CDR3 protein: CASSILNRDTEAFF
J gene: TRBJ1-1
V gene: TRBV19
CDR3 length: 14
clone size: -

CDR3 protein: CASSGGRGPHSGNTIYF
J gene: TRBJ1-3
V gene: TRBV5-4
CDR3 length: 17
clone size: -

CDR3 protein: CASSLRGTTPLNTEAFF
J gene: TRBJ1-1
V gene: TRBV7-2
CDR3 length: 17
clone size: few

CDR3 protein: CASSLEARGTEAFF
J gene: TRBJ1-1
V gene: TRBV5-1
CDR3 length: 14
clone size: -

CDR3 protein: CASSLDSGSAYNEQFF
J gene: TRBJ2-1
V gene: TRBV2
CDR3 length: 16
clone size: -